The clone carrying this T cell receptor (beta chain) was observed a few times. These data belong to a study of blood T cell repertoires in COVID-19. The assay was immunoSEQ multiplex PCR, and TCRdb's table has in-frame clones only and misses some. The sample holds roughly 120,000 clones, roughly 86% seen once. V gave up 4 bases and J gave up 0 bases, with 11 bases separating them. Germline V gene sequence: CDR1 SGHNT, CDR2 YYREEE (reference sequence). The CDR3 covers 15 residues. The rearrangement uses TRBV5-4 and TRBJ1-3; no definite D call. This TCR was sampled from a man aged 40-50 years with acute or convalescent COVID-19. The sequencing sample was made of peripheral blood. The CDR3 DNA follows: TGTGCCAGCAGCACTGCTCCCGGCTCTGGAAACACCATATATTTT. Amino acids: CASSTAPGSGNTIYF.